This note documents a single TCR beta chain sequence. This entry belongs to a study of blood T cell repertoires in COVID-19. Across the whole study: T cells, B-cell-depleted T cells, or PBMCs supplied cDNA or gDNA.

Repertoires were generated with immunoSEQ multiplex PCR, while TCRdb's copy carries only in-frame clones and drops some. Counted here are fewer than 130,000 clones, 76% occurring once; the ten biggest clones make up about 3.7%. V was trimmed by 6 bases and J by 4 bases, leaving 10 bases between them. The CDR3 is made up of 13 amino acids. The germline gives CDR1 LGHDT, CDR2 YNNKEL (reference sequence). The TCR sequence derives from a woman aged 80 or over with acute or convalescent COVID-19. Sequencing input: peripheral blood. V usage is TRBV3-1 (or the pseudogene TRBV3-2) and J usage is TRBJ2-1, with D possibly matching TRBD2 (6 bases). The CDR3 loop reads CASRPAGYNEQFF. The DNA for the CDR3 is TGTGCCAGCAGACCGGCGGGGTACAATGAGCAGTTCTTC.